Listed below are T cell receptor beta chains from one sample, sequenced in a study of human T cells and chemical hapten exposure. TCRdb re-derived calls from the RACE reads in MiXCR, one entry per CDR3 protein. This repertoire shows 85,000 to 100,000 distinct CDR3 sequences, about a tenth found once; its top ten account for around 3.3%. The starting material was whole blood, obtained in connection with sensitization to the hapten diphenylcyclopropenone (DPC). The receptors come from a woman aged 55-69 years with alopecia areata. Some clones in this sample may be carry-over from other donors' samples. CDR3s include the opening cysteine and the closing phenylalanine or tryptophan. The order of the fields is D gene, clone size, J gene, V gene, CDR3 protein, CDR3 DNA. A D gene is named only where the DNA matches it firmly. Rows may omit the clone size; those that give it use once, few, many or a size class.

>NA|NA|TRBJ2-3|TRBV4-2
CASSQAGKSDTQYF
TGTGCCAGCAGCCAAGCAGGAAAGTCAGATACGCAGTATTTT
>NA|few|TRBJ2-2|TRBV11-2
CASSLGVGVSNTGELFF
TGTGCCAGCAGCTTAGGAGTGGGGGTTTCGAACACCGGGGAGCTGTTTTTT
>TRBD2|few|TRBJ2-3|TRBV5-4
CASSVRDYTDTQYF
TGTGCCAGCAGCGTCCGGGACTACACAGATACGCAGTATTTT
>TRBD1|NA|TRBJ1-3|TRBV18
CASSPPTGPGNTIYF
TGTGCCAGCTCACCTCCGACAGGGCCTGGAAACACCATATATTTT
>TRBD2|few|TRBJ2-1|TRBV6-5
CASSSKTSGGGSSYNEQFF
TGTGCCAGCAGTTCCAAGACTAGCGGGGGGGGAAGCTCCTACAATGAGCAGTTCTTC
>NA|many|TRBJ2-5|TRBV9
CASSERWGAGRETQYF
TGTGCCAGCAGCGAGAGATGGGGGGCAGGGCGAGAGACCCAGTACTTC
>NA|many|TRBJ1-2|TRBV2
CASRAMGRSYGYTF
TGTGCCAGCAGGGCCATGGGCAGGTCCTATGGCTACACCTTC
>TRBD1|many|TRBJ1-4|TRBV4-2
CASSQLGQGVEKLFF
TGTGCCAGCAGCCAATTGGGACAGGGTGTTGAAAAACTGTTTTTT
>TRBD2|NA|TRBJ2-7|TRBV7-2
CASSFLWRGAAYEQYF
TGTGCCAGCAGCTTTCTGTGGCGGGGGGCCGCCTACGAGCAGTACTTC
>NA|many|TRBJ1-1|TRBV10-3
CAISEWGTEAFF
TGTGCCATCAGTGAGTGGGGAACTGAAGCTTTCTTT
>TRBD1|many|TRBJ2-3|TRBV19
CATAYDRGDMDTQYF
TGTGCCACCGCATACGACAGGGGCGATATGGATACGCAGTATTTT
>TRBD2|NA|TRBJ2-2|TRBV7-2
CVSSLASGGALTGELFF
TGTGTCAGCAGCTTAGCTAGCGGGGGGGCTCTCACCGGGGAGCTGTTTTTT
>NA|many|TRBJ2-5|TRBV12-3/TRBV12-4
CASSSALQETQYF
TGTGCCAGCAGTTCGGCCTTACAAGAGACCCAGTACTTC
>NA|NA|TRBJ2-1|TRBV7-7
CASSLGVGANEQFF
TGTGCTAGCAGCTTAGGGGTAGGGGCCAATGAGCAGTTCTTC
>NA|many|TRBJ2-1|TRBV12-3/TRBV12-4
CASSPLGAGEQFF
TGTGCCAGCAGCCCCCTGGGGGCCGGTGAGCAGTTCTTC